Each of the 10 T cell receptor beta chains below was sequenced from the same sample in a study of beta chain features in type 1 diabetes. Whole-study results and caveats: In all four CD4+ subsets, TCRB CDR3 length was significantly, moderately reduced in type 1 diabetes.

For these receptors, no antigen is known. The sequenced template was cDNA made from the entire isolated RNA. The data were produced by immunoSEQ multiplex PCR, yet TCRdb's version contains in-frame clones alone and is incomplete. The sample holds 250,000 to 300,000 clones; roughly an eighth are singletons and the top ten take more than 0.015%. The sequencing sample was made of naive CD4+ T cells from blood. Receptor source: a young man with type 1 diabetes.

This clone has only a few counts. The rearrangement uses TRBV4-2 and TRBJ2-1, with 9 bases lining up with TRBD2. V shed 4 bases and J 12 bases; nucleotides not matched to a gene: 13. The CDR3 is made up of 15 amino acids. CDR1 and CDR2 (germline): LGHNA, YNFKEQ. The CDR3 sequence: CASSPSQGLAQGQFF. In DNA, the CDR3 is TGTGCCAGCAGCCCTAGCCAGGGACTAGCACAGGGGCAGTTCTTC.

The V and J genes are TRBV9 and TRBJ2-5; TRBD2 aligns across 13 bases. Germline lookup yields CDR1 SGDLS and CDR2 YYNGEE. The CDR3 is 16 amino acids. Trimming cost V 4 bases and J 2 bases; bases outside gene matches: 5. The CDR3 spells CASSPRTSGGQETQYF. As DNA, the CDR3 is TGTGCCAGCAGCCCCCGGACTAGCGGGGGACAAGAGACCCAGTACTTC.

This chain links TRBV7-2 with TRBJ2-7, with D unresolved. Germline V gene sequence: CDR1 SGHTA, CDR2 FQGNSA. CDR3 length: 16 residues. V was cut by 0 bases and J by 1 base, with 13 bases left in between. CDR3 sequence (DNA): TGTGCCAGCAGCTTAGCGCTACGGGTCGAATCCTACGAGCAGTACTTC. This sequence encodes CASSLALRVESYEQYF.

This clone was observed a handful of times. The chain recombines TRBV7-9 with TRBJ2-1; TRBD2 matches 12 bases. The junction had 10 bases not matched to a gene; V was cut back by 5 bases and J by 5 bases. The CDR3 consists of 17 residues. The germline V gene encodes CDR1 SEHNR and CDR2 FQNEAQ (reference sequence). Written as DNA, the CDR3 is TGTGCCAGCAGCCCCCTAGCGGGAGGGCCCGGGGACAATGAGCAGTTCTTC. Its translation: CASSPLAGGPGDNEQFF.

This clone was observed a few times. The chain uses TRBV5-1 and TRBJ2-3, with D perhaps TRBD1 (5 bases). Trimming stripped 1 base from V and 0 bases from J, with 6 bases between. Germline values: CDR1 SGHRS, CDR2 YFSETQ. This CDR3 spans 14 amino acids. The CDR3 sequence: CASSLSGSTDTQYF. Written as DNA, the CDR3 is TGCGCCAGCAGCTTGTCAGGGAGCACAGATACGCAGTATTTT.

This clone was seen a few times. CDR3 protein: CASSPPTQRAYNEQFF. The CDR3 coding sequence is TGTGCCAGCAGTCCCCCCACCCAGCGGGCCTACAATGAGCAGTTCTTC. The chain has TRBV28 and TRBJ2-1; D may be TRBD2 (6 bases). Trimming stripped 5 bases from V and 2 bases from J, with 16 bases between. Germline V gene data show CDR1 as MDHEN and CDR2 as SYDVKM. This CDR3 contains 16 residues.

The chain carries TRBV5-4 and TRBJ2-2; 9 bases align to TRBD2. After removal of 0 bases from V and 4 bases from J, the junction contained 4 bases not matched to a gene. Germline V gene lookup returns CDR1 SGHNT and CDR2 YYREEE (reference sequence). The CDR3 extends over 16 amino acids. The CDR3 bases are TGTGCCAGCAGCTTGGGGCTAGCGGGAAGCACCGGGGAGCTGTTTTTT. This codes for CASSLGLAGSTGELFF.

The gene calls are TRBV30 and TRBJ2-2, with TRBD2 matching over 9 bases. V gave up 7 bases and J gave up 6 bases; unmatched junction bases: 15. Germline CDR1 reads GTSNPN; CDR2 reads SVGIG (reference sequence). This CDR3 is 16 amino acids long. The CDR3 DNA sequence: TGTGCCTCGACCAAAGCTAGCGGGATGGGTTCCGGGGAGCTGTTTTTT. Encoded protein: CASTKASGMGSGELFF. Filled out from reference TRBV30 and TRBJ2-2, the complete variable domain reads SQTIHQWPATLVQPVGSPLSLECTVEGTSNPNLYWYRQAAGRGLQLLFYSVGIGQISSEVPQNLSASRPQDRQFILSSKKLLLSDSGFYLCASTKASGMGSGELFFGEGSRLTVL.

This clone was seen only a few times. The chain carries TRBV7-9 and TRBJ1-1; no definite D call. The V end was cut by 0 bases, the J end by 4 bases, with 9 bases between. The germline gives CDR1 SEHNR, CDR2 FQNEAQ (reference sequence). There are 14 residues in the CDR3. Here the CDR3 reads CASSLASVSTEAFF. The CDR3 DNA sequence: TGTGCCAGCAGCTTAGCCTCCGTGAGCACTGAAGCTTTCTTT.

This chain connects TRBV28 to TRBJ2-1, with D possibly TRBD1 on 5 matching bases. The CDR3 extends over 12 amino acids. CDR1 and CDR2 from the germline V gene are MDHEN and SYDVKM. Trimming stripped 6 bases from V and 4 bases from J, with 7 bases between. The CDR3 DNA follows: TGTGCCAGCAGGACAGTTTACAATGAGCAGTTCTTC. It specifies CASRTVYNEQFF. The full variable domain, its missing parts supplied by reference TRBV28 and TRBJ2-1, is DVKVTQSSRYLVKRTGEKVFLECVQDMDHENMFWYRQDPGLGLRLIYFSYDVKMKEKGDIPEGYSVSREKKERFSLILESASTNQTSMYLCASRTVYNEQFFGPGTRLTVL.